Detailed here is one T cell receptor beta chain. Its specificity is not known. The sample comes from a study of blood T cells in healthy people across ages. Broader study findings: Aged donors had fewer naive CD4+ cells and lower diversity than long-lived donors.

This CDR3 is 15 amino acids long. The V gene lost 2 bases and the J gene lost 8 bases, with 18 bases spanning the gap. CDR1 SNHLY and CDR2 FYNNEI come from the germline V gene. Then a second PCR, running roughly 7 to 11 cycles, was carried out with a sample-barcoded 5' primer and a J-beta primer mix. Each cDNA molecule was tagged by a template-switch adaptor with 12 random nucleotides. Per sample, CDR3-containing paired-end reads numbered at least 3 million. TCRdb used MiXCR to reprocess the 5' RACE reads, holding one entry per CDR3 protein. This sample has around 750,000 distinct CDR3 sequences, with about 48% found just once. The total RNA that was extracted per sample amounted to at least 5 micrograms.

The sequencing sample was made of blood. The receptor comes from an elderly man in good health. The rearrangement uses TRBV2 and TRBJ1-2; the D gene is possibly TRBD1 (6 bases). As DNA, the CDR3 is TGTGCCAGCAGTGAAACTCGGCAAACAGGGAGCGGCTACACCTTC. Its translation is CASSETRQTGSGYTF.